Listed below are T cell receptor beta chains from one sample, sequenced in a study of blood T cell repertoires in COVID-19. The table came from immunoSEQ multiplex PCR; TCRdb's copy has only in-frame clones and leaves some out. The sample carries roughly 230,000 clones, approximately 77% recorded once. Sequenced material: peripheral blood. Receptor source: a woman of 80 years or more with acute or convalescent COVID-19. Both conserved end residues are part of each CDR3. Fields, in order: V gene, clone size, CDR3 protein. Where a row states a size, it is once, few, many or the class of an expanded clone; other rows omit it.

V: TRBV18; size: NA; CDR3: CASSPGQGGENTIYF
V: TRBV7-2; size: NA; CDR3: CASSAGQGEGGYTF
V: TRBV2; size: NA; CDR3: CASSESSGTVDQPQHF
V: TRBV7-9; size: NA; CDR3: CASSGGGGPEIEQFF
V: TRBV3-1/TRBV3-2; size: NA; CDR3: CASSQDSPAAEETQYF
V: TRBV7-2; size: once; CDR3: CASSLGGLVGGELFF
V: TRBV29-1; size: NA; CDR3: CSVEGGTGSVPGANVLTF
V: TRBV5-4; size: NA; CDR3: CASSSSYTGTEAFF
V: TRBV29-1; size: once; CDR3: CSVARTVSYEQYF
V: TRBV4-3; size: NA; CDR3: CASSQDRTPTDTQYF
V: TRBV6-5; size: NA; CDR3: CASRRTRGETQYF
V: TRBV5-1; size: NA; CDR3: CASSFNAGMETQYF
V: TRBV19; size: few; CDR3: CASSIRGGSGYTEAFF
V: TRBV14; size: few; CDR3: CASSQPATYEQYF
V: TRBV11-3; size: NA; CDR3: CASSATKKNSPLHF
V: TRBV30; size: NA; CDR3: CAWTLGTDYGYTF
V: TRBV7-2; size: NA; CDR3: CASSPQPGQGYGYTF
V: TRBV5-1; size: NA; CDR3: CASSLQGIADTQYF
V: TRBV11-2; size: NA; CDR3: CASSSQGLANYGYTF
V: TRBV6-5; size: NA; CDR3: CASTPTGFPYGYTF
V: TRBV16; size: once; CDR3: CASSQGALRSTEAFF
V: TRBV28; size: NA; CDR3: CASTLTGHPNTEAFF
V: TRBV28; size: NA; CDR3: CASNLPGTGREKLFF
V: TRBV7-9; size: NA; CDR3: CASSYRTGGYGYTF
V: TRBV9; size: NA; CDR3: CASGRTGDFYDEQYF
V: TRBV7-7; size: NA; CDR3: CASSRTGVTGELFF
V: TRBV11-1; size: NA; CDR3: CASSFLRTGIYEQYF
V: TRBV7-2; size: NA; CDR3: CASSYGSLAARGTQYF
V: TRBV29-1; size: once; CDR3: CSVGGRANEKLFF
V: TRBV2; size: NA; CDR3: CASREGGSYEQYF
V: TRBV15; size: NA; CDR3: CATSRDRGRGNTIYF
V: TRBV29-1; size: few; CDR3: CSCVELAGETQYF
V: TRBV7-3; size: NA; CDR3: CASSLTGAGEQFF
V: TRBV7-9; size: NA; CDR3: CASSSAMRTEDNEQFF
V: TRBV6-1; size: NA; CDR3: CASSDLSQTSGGPWEQYF
V: TRBV20-1; size: NA; CDR3: CSAGGNYGYTF
V: TRBV2; size: NA; CDR3: CASSVGGPNNSPLHF
V: TRBV5-4; size: NA; CDR3: CASSRGEGSEQYF
V: TRBV5-4; size: few; CDR3: CASRLVGVDEQYF
V: TRBV6-5; size: once; CDR3: CASRSRGRGSGELFF
V: TRBV27; size: NA; CDR3: CASSPPRLAGGRRAGELFF
V: TRBV5-5; size: NA; CDR3: CASSLPKSSYNEQFF
V: TRBV6-2/TRBV6-3; size: NA; CDR3: CASSFVYKETQYF
V: TRBV7-2; size: NA; CDR3: CASSLPAGGLDTQYF
V: TRBV11-2; size: NA; CDR3: CASSRLNIGEAAFF